This TCR beta chain was obtained from a study of beta chain features in type 1 diabetes. The V segment lost 8 bases and the J segment 10 bases; nucleotides outside the gene matches: 5. The CDR3 has 11 amino acids. Germline CDR1 is MNHEY and CDR2 is SMNVEV (reference sequence). The whole isolated RNA underwent reverse transcription, so sequencing captured expressed TCRB transcripts. TCRdb's table, derived via immunoSEQ multiplex PCR, lists solely in-frame clones and lacks some. Counted here are 900,000 or so clones, roughly 15% occurring once; the ten biggest clones make up around 0.02%. This clone was counted between two and nine times. What it recognizes is unknown. Via CD45RO/CCR7/CD25/CD127/CD95/CD27, cells of the CD4+ naive, central memory, regulatory and stem cell-like memory subsets were sorted. Purities in excess of 95% were seen in all sorted populations. Overall study results and limits: Insertions were fewer and deletions more numerous at VDJ junctions in type 1 diabetes patients.

The sequence was obtained from a woman aged 18-29 years in good health. The chain combines TRBV27 with TRBJ2-1, with 7 bases fitting TRBD2. Input material: naive CD4+ T cells from blood. Here the CDR3 reads CASRLAKEQFF. The DNA of the CDR3 is TGTGCCAGCCGACTAGCTAAGGAGCAGTTCTTC.